The 5 T cell receptor beta chains in this list originate from one sample, sequenced in a study of CD8 T cells in Susac syndrome. When the RNA was reverse transcribed, random hexamers were used with an input of roughly 0.45 to 1 ug. TCRdb re-derived calls from the immunoSEQ multiplex PCR reads in MiXCR, one entry per CDR3 protein. The data show about 210,000 distinct CDR3 sequences, with roughly 94% seen just once and around 0.08% held by the top ten. The sequenced sample was CD4+ T cells from PBMCs. The source is a human donor with multiple sclerosis.

This chain links TRBV20-1 with TRBJ1-1; D remains ambiguous. The V gene lost 4 bases and the J gene lost 4 bases, with 13 bases spanning the gap. This CDR3 has 13 residues. Germline CDR1 is DFQATT and CDR2 is SNEGSKA (reference sequence). This chain's CDR3 is CSAITDEVTEAFF. Written as DNA, the CDR3 is TGCAGTGCTATAACCGATGAGGTCACTGAAGCTTTCTTT.

The chain employs TRBV7-3 and TRBJ2-1; perhaps TRBD2 as D (5 bases). Germline CDR1 SGHTA, CDR2 FQGTGA. V shed 1 base and J shed 7 bases, with 23 bases lying between them. The CDR3 has 18 amino acids. CDR3 in DNA: TGTGCCAGCAGCTTAATGCCAGCCGGACTCATAGGTACGAATGAGCAGTTCTTC. It is translated as CASSLMPAGLIGTNEQFF.

The rearrangement links TRBV30 to TRBJ1-1; weak D call: TRBD1 (6 bases). This CDR3 region has 10 residues. Germline lookup yields CDR1 GTSNPN and CDR2 SVGIG (reference sequence). V was trimmed by 8 bases and J by 7 bases, leaving 11 bases between them. The CDR3 DNA reads as TGTGCCATCTACAGGGTTGAAGCTTTCTTT. Its protein is CAIYRVEAFF.

The chain has TRBV20-1 and TRBJ2-3; TRBD2 matches 13 bases. This CDR3 has 16 amino acids. V was clipped by 0 bases and J by 4 bases; unmatched bases: 4. CDR1 DFQATT and CDR2 SNEGSKA come from the germline V gene (reference sequence). CDR3 sequence (DNA): TGCAGTGCTAGAGATCCACTAGCGGGGGGGCCAGATACGCAGTATTTT. It is translated as CSARDPLAGGPDTQYF.

The CDR3 region has the DNA TGTGCCAGCAGCTTACCGTGGAGAGCGGGACTCTACAATGAGCAGTTCTTC. It codes for CASSLPWRAGLYNEQFF. V gene TRBV7-9 combines with J gene TRBJ2-1, with TRBD2 matching over 7 bases. The CDR3 runs 17 residues. CDR1 is SEHNR, CDR2 FQNEAQ, per germline (reference sequence). V lost 2 bases and J lost 3; bases outside the gene matches: 10.